This T cell receptor (beta chain) was identified in a study of blood T cell repertoires in COVID-19. Study overall: From T cells, B-cell-depleted T cells, or PBMCs came the material, which was cDNA or gDNA.

J was trimmed by 10 bases and V by 5 bases; bases with no gene match: 6. The CDR3 totals 15 residues. CDR1 KGHSH and CDR2 LQKENI come from the germline V gene. Per the study methods: The authors estimated nucleated cell counts from reference gene primer amplification. Sequencing used immunoSEQ multiplex PCR; TCRdb keeps in-frame clones, though not all of them. The DNA was the basis for D and trimming; V, J and clone size are from that table. The sample carries 130,000 to 150,000 clones, under 85% recorded once. Specimen: peripheral blood. The chain recombines TRBV18 with TRBJ1-6; 12 bases align to TRBD1. This TCR was recovered from a woman of 80 years or more in a cohort sampled during active or convalescent COVID-19. CDR3 sequence (DNA): TGTGCCAGCTCAATGGGGACAGGGGGCTTCTCACCCCTCCACTTT. It translates to CASSMGTGGFSPLHF.